This T cell receptor beta chain stems from a study of post-analysis software for immune sequencing data. At the level of the study: Relapsing-remitting, secondary progressive and progressive-relapsing forms of multiple sclerosis all featured among disease courses.

Unique-molecular-identifier-tagged TCR beta cDNA libraries were used. With about 0.85 to 10 million T cells as the source, a few hundred thousand cDNA molecules resulted. From the PCR reads, TCRdb called clonotypes with MiXCR, one entry per CDR3 protein. The sample has 250,000 to 300,000 distinct CDR3 sequences; about 40% are singletons. To note about this clonotype: What it binds is unknown. The junction departs from the called germline gene at one end, perhaps through a read error.

Study-level points and caveats: People with multiple sclerosis had a significantly lower normalized Chao1 diversity than controls did. Same-batch preparations were strongly co-clustered by F measure. The five TRBV segments detected at higher frequency in patients than in controls included TRBV5-6, TRBV5-1 and TRBV20-1.

This CDR3 spans 15 amino acids. The V gene's germline CDR1 is MNHNS and CDR2 SASEGT. The sequenced sample consisted of blood. The source is a girl aged 5-17 years with multiple sclerosis. The V call is TRBV6-1, the J call TRBJ2-7, with 13 bases aligning to TRBD2. The end of the DNA aligns better with TRBJ2-5, so the J call may be wrong. The CDR3 loop is CASGELAGGWETQYF. CDR3 DNA: TGTGCCAGCGGTGAACTAGCGGGAGGGTGGGAGACCCAGTACTTC.